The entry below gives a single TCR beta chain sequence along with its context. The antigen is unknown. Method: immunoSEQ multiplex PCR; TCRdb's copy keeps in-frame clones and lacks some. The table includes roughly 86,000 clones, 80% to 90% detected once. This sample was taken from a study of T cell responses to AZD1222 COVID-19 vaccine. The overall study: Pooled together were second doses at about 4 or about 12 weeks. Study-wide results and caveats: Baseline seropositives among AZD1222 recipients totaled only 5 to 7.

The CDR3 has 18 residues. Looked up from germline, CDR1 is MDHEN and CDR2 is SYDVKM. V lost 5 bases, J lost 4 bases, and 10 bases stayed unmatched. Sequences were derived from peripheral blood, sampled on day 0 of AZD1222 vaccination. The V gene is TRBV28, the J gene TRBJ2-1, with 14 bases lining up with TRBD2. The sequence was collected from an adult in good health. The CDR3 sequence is CASSPRIGLAGGYNEQFF. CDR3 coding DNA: TGTGCCAGCAGTCCCCGAATTGGACTAGCGGGAGGATACAATGAGCAGTTCTTC.